This TCR beta chain was obtained from a study of glioma-infiltrating T cells after dendritic cell vaccination. Amplification used 60 V beta primers and 13 J beta primers. Assay used: immunoSEQ multiplex PCR; TCRdb lists only in-frame clones, some missing. The sample records approximately 67,000 clones, 81% being singletons. Fresh-frozen tumor tissue and more than two years of survival data were available for all. The CDR3 runs to 15 residues. Germline values: CDR1 SGHTA, CDR2 FQGNSA. Germline trimming cut 1 base from V and 7 bases from J; bases unmatched to any gene: 9. The source was blood, collected before dendritic cell vaccination. The TCR comes from a human donor with glioblastoma. The rearrangement joins TRBV7-2 to TRBJ2-7; 8 nucleotides align to TRBD1. CDR3 in amino acids: CASSLEGQGQGEQYF. The CDR3 nucleotides are TGTGCCAGCAGCTTAGAAGGACAGGGACAAGGTGAGCAGTACTTC.